Presented here are 20 T cell receptor beta chains from one specimen sequenced in a study of blood T cell repertoires in COVID-19. Libraries were prepared by immunoSEQ multiplex PCR; TCRdb keeps only in-frame clonotypes and omits some of them. The table includes fewer than 300,000 clones, about 93% detected once. Sample: PBMCs or T cells enriched from blood (not recorded which). The receptors stem from a woman aged 25 to 39 who had recovered from COVID-19.

The CDR3, as DNA: TGTGCCAGCAGCATATTGTCGGGACTAGCGGGAGCACGCTCCTACGAGCAGTACTTC. Translated: CASSILSGLAGARSYEQYF. The chain uses TRBV11-2 and TRBJ2-7; TRBD2 agrees at 14 bases. The CDR3 runs 19 residues. The V gene end was trimmed by 5 bases and the J gene end by 0 bases; junction bases not matched to a gene: 12. Germline CDR1 SGHAT, CDR2 FQNNGV.

This sequence joins TRBV7-2 and TRBJ2-7; 7 positions match TRBD2. From germline, CDR1 is SGHTA and CDR2 FQGNSA. V shed 5 bases, J shed 1 base, and the junction held 5 bases outside the gene matches. This CDR3 spans 14 amino acids. The CDR3 sequence is CASSVTSRSYEQYF. As DNA, the CDR3 is TGTGCCAGCAGCGTGACTAGCAGATCCTACGAGCAGTACTTC.

J is TRBJ2-7 and V is TRBV27; TRBD2 agrees at 14 bases. V shed 4 bases, J shed 5 bases, and the junction held 10 bases outside the gene matches. Looked up from germline, CDR1 is MNHEY and CDR2 is SMNVEV (reference sequence). The CDR3 contains 17 residues. CDR3 nucleotides: TGTGCCAGCAGTTCGACTAGCGGGAGGGCGAAATTAAACGAGCAGTACTTC. Translating it yields CASSSTSGRAKLNEQYF.

The rearrangement links TRBV30 to TRBJ1-5; 11 bases line up with TRBD1. V shed 0 bases and J 7 bases; nucleotides not matched to a gene: 8. This CDR3 comprises 16 residues. CDR1 is GTSNPN and CDR2 is SVGIG in the germline V gene (reference sequence). CDR3: CAWSVGDRGSRQPQHF. The CDR3 region has the DNA TGTGCCTGGAGTGTAGGGGACAGGGGGAGTAGACAGCCCCAGCATTTT.

As to this clone: Within the sample, other DNA sequences also encode this same CDR3. The CDR3 coding sequence is TGTGCCAGCAGTTTATCTCAGGGGGCAGGACAGCCCCAGCATTTT. It yields the protein CASSLSQGAGQPQHF. The chain has TRBV27 and TRBJ1-5; TRBD1 matches 8 bases. V shed 0 bases, J shed 7 bases, and the junction held 5 bases outside the gene matches. This CDR3 is built from 15 residues. Germline V gene lookup returns CDR1 MNHEY and CDR2 SMNVEV (reference sequence).

CDR3 in amino acids: CASSQEGGYEQYF. In nucleotides, the CDR3 is TGCGCCAGCAGCCAAGAAGGCGGGTACGAGCAGTACTTC. The V and J genes are TRBV4-1 and TRBJ2-7, with a weak D call TRBD2 (5 bases). The CDR3 contains 13 residues. Germline V lookup: CDR1 MGHRA, CDR2 YSYEKL. The V gene lost 0 bases and the J gene lost 4 bases, with 7 bases spanning the gap.

The rearrangement uses TRBV27 and TRBJ2-3; unclear D gene. The V gene lost 2 bases and the J gene lost 0 bases, with 9 bases spanning the gap. Germline loops: CDR1 MNHEY, CDR2 SMNVEV (reference sequence). This CDR3 is built from 15 residues. Here the CDR3 DNA reads TGTGCCAGCAGTTTAGTAGCTGCTAGCACAGATACGCAGTATTTT. Its protein is CASSLVAASTDTQYF.

This chain links TRBV7-2 with TRBJ2-7, with TRBD2 as a possible D gene (7 bases). Trimming pared 2 bases from V and 5 bases from J, leaving 16 bases between. Germline V gene sequence: CDR1 SGHTA, CDR2 FQGNSA. The CDR3 runs to 15 residues. DNA for the CDR3: TGTGCCAGCAGCTTACTAGGGGGGGCGCCTGACGAGCAGTACTTC. Its protein is CASSLLGGAPDEQYF.

The chain couples TRBV12-3 or TRBV12-4 to TRBJ2-2; D unclear. This CDR3 contains 12 residues. Deletions cut 3 bases from V and 7 bases from J, with 6 bases between. In DNA form, the CDR3 reads TGTGCCAGCAGTTTGAGCGTCGGGGAGCTGTTTTTT. Protein: CASSLSVGELFF.

CDR3 protein: CASSLLEQETQYF. For the CDR3, the DNA is TGTGCCAGCAGTTTACTAGAGCAAGAGACCCAGTACTTC. The chain combines TRBV27 with TRBJ2-5, with unresolved D. V was shortened by 2 bases and J by 2 bases, with 6 bases between the two germline ends. The CDR3 has 13 residues. The germline CDR1 and CDR2 sequences are MNHEY and SMNVEV (reference sequence).

The genes are TRBV7-3 and TRBJ1-1, with D possibly TRBD1 on 5 matching bases. The CDR3 contains 15 residues. V was clipped by 2 bases and J by 0 bases, with 10 bases between them. The V gene's germline CDR1 is SGHTA and CDR2 FQGTGA. CDR3 DNA sequence: TGTGCCAGCAGCTTAGCAGGGAATATGAACACTGAAGCTTTCTTT. The encoded protein is CASSLAGNMNTEAFF.

The chain joins TRBV4-1 to TRBJ2-2; unclear D gene. The germline V and J ends were trimmed by 1 base and 0 bases, with 12 bases remaining between them. This CDR3 contains 17 residues. The germline V gene has CDR1 MGHRA and CDR2 YSYEKL. CDR3 sequence reads: CASSQVEDSPNTGELFF. The CDR3 bases are TGCGCCAGCAGCCAAGTAGAAGATAGCCCGAACACCGGGGAGCTGTTTTTT.

The chain couples TRBV7-8 to TRBJ1-5, with TRBD1 matching 7 bases. Trimming took 1 base from V and 7 from J; bases not matched to a gene: 4. Germline V lookup: CDR1 SGHVS, CDR2 FQNEAQ. This CDR3 is 14 amino acids long. The CDR3 reads CASSLGDSGQPQHF. The CDR3 nucleotides are TGTGCCAGCAGCTTAGGGGACAGTGGACAGCCCCAGCATTTT.

The chain has TRBV3-1 (or the pseudogene TRBV3-2) and TRBJ1-4; a weak D match, TRBD1 (5 bases). The CDR3 contains 14 residues. The V end lost 1 base, the J end lost 7 bases, and 10 bases lay between the germline ends. Germline CDR1 reads LGHDT; CDR2 reads YNNKEL (reference sequence). The CDR3 DNA reads as TGTGCCAGCAGCCAAGGGGTAAGGGGTGAAAAACTGTTTTTT. It encodes CASSQGVRGEKLFF.

The chain uses TRBV10-1 and TRBJ2-1; 14 nucleotides align to TRBD2. The CDR3 sequence is 15 residues long. The J segment lost 5 bases and the V segment lost 7 bases, leaving 4 bases of the junction unmatched. Germline values: CDR1 WNHNN, CDR2 SYGVQD (reference sequence). Written as DNA, the CDR3 is TGCGCCAGCACCACGGGACTAGCGGGAGACAATGAGCAGTTCTTC. Its protein is CASTTGLAGDNEQFF.

CDR3 sequence reads: CASSPGLAENEQFF. The CDR3 region has the DNA TGTGCCAGCAGTCCTGGACTAGCGGAGAATGAGCAGTTCTTC. V and J are TRBV7-9 and TRBJ2-1; 10 bases map to TRBD2. Trimming cost V 6 bases and J 7 bases; bases outside gene matches: 6. The CDR3 extends over 14 amino acids. Germline V lookup: CDR1 SEHNR, CDR2 FQNEAQ (reference sequence).

This chain connects TRBV5-1 to TRBJ2-1, with 8 bases aligning to TRBD2. The CDR3 loop spans 15 amino acids. Germline CDR1 is SGHRS and CDR2 is YFSETQ. After removal of 1 base from V and 0 bases from J, the junction contained 0 bases not matched to a gene. The CDR3 sequence is CASSLSGSSYNEQFF. As DNA, the CDR3 is TGCGCCAGCAGCTTGAGCGGGAGCTCCTACAATGAGCAGTTCTTC.

The chain joins TRBV5-1 to TRBJ2-1, with 12 bases that match TRBD1. After removal of 4 bases from V and 7 bases from J, the junction contained 6 bases not matched to a gene. Per the germline V gene, CDR1 is SGHRS and CDR2 is YFSETQ. CDR3 length: 15 residues. The CDR3 coding sequence is TGCGCCAGCAGCCAGGGACAGGGGGCATGGAATGAGCAGTTCTTC. The encoded protein is CASSQGQGAWNEQFF.

This chain uses TRBV6-4 with TRBJ2-2, with D hard to call. V shed 5 bases and J shed 1 base, with 8 bases lying between them. The CDR3 sequence is 14 residues long. Germline CDR1 and CDR2: MRHNA and SNTAGT. The CDR3 loop is CASSPEMNTGELFF. The CDR3 nucleotides are TGTGCCAGCAGTCCGGAGATGAACACCGGGGAGCTGTTTTTT.

The V and J genes are TRBV18 and TRBJ2-3; 9 nucleotides match TRBD2. Germline V CDR1 and CDR2: KGHSH, LQKENI. The CDR3 covers 14 residues. V was pared by 2 bases and J by 5 bases, with 2 bases of the junction left unmatched. CDR3 coding DNA: TGTGCCAGCTCACCATCGCGGGAGGGAGATACGCAGTATTTT. As protein: CASSPSREGDTQYF.